These 6 T cell receptor beta chains share one sample of origin, sequenced in a study of T cell responses to AZD1222 COVID-19 vaccine (dated by TCRdb to about 2021). Library preparation used the immunoSEQ multiplex PCR assay. TCRdb took over this immuneACCESS table, retaining in-frame rearrangements with V and J assigned. Such tables are incomplete; in checked studies, under half of the missing clones stem from an unresolved V gene, and the remainder is unexplained. The sample yields some 130,000 clones; 88% were counted once. Roughly 7.4% of the sample is in the top ten clones. The time point label, read with the paper, signifies: baseline before first vaccination. Sequences were derived from peripheral blood, sampled on day 0 of AZD1222 vaccination. The receptor source for this set is an adult in good health.

The gene calls are TRBV5-4 and TRBJ2-5; no clear D gene. This CDR3 contains 14 residues. Per the germline V gene, CDR1 is SGHNT and CDR2 is YYREEE (reference sequence). V shed 5 bases and J shed 2 bases, with 13 bases lying between them. CDR3 coding DNA: TGTGCCAGCAGTCCAGACGGGCGGCAAGAGACCCAGTACTTC. Protein: CASSPDGRQETQYF.

The chain links TRBV18 to TRBJ1-1; the match to TRBD1 covers 8 bases. V lost 0 bases and J lost 8; bases outside the gene matches: 5. CDR1 and CDR2 from the germline V gene are KGHSH and LQKENI. The CDR3 runs to 14 residues. The DNA for the CDR3 is TGTGCCAGCTCACCACCATCAGGGGGCGACGAAGCTTTCTTT. Translating gives CASSPPSGGDEAFF.

The chain recombines TRBV7-2 with TRBJ2-3; 7 positions agree with TRBD2. CDR3 length: 15 amino acids. J lost 1 base, V lost 4 bases, and 5 bases had no gene match. Germline V gives CDR1 SGHTA, CDR2 FQGNSA. The CDR3 DNA reads TGTGCCAGCAGCTCAGGCGGGAGTGGCACAGATACGCAGTATTTT. This translates into CASSSGGSGTDTQYF.

Written as DNA, the CDR3 is TGTGCCAGCAGCTTAATCGGGGCGGGAGAGACCCAGTACTTC. Translating gives CASSLIGAGETQYF. The genes are TRBV27 and TRBJ2-5; perhaps D is TRBD1 or TRBD2 (5 bases each). The CDR3 covers 14 residues. V was pared by 6 bases and J by 4 bases, with 15 bases between. CDR1 and CDR2 from the germline V gene are MNHEY and SMNVEV (reference sequence).

This chain connects TRBV18 to TRBJ1-6; no clear D gene. Per the germline V gene, CDR1 is KGHSH and CDR2 is LQKENI. Deletions cut 6 bases from V and 9 bases from J, with 12 bases between. CDR3 size: 13 residues. The CDR3 here is CASSNHTRSPLHF. Written as DNA, the CDR3 is TGTGCCAGCTCCAACCACACGCGTTCACCCCTCCACTTT. Complete variable domain (other parts from reference TRBV18 and TRBJ1-6): NAGVMQNPRHLVRRRGQEARLRCSPMKGHSHVYWYRQLPEEGLKFMVYLQKENIIDESGMPKERFSAEFPKEGPSILRIQQVVRGDSAAYFCASSNHTRSPLHFGNGTRLTVT.

The chain couples TRBV3-1 (or the pseudogene TRBV3-2) to TRBJ2-2, with 9 bases identical to TRBD1. The CDR3 totals 15 residues. CDR1 LGHDT and CDR2 YNNKEL come from the germline V gene (reference sequence). V dropped 4 bases and J dropped 6; count of bases not matched to a gene: 6. CDR3 bases: TGTGCCAGCAGCCTACGGGACAGGGTTTCCGGGGAGCTGTTTTTT. Its translation: CASSLRDRVSGELFF.